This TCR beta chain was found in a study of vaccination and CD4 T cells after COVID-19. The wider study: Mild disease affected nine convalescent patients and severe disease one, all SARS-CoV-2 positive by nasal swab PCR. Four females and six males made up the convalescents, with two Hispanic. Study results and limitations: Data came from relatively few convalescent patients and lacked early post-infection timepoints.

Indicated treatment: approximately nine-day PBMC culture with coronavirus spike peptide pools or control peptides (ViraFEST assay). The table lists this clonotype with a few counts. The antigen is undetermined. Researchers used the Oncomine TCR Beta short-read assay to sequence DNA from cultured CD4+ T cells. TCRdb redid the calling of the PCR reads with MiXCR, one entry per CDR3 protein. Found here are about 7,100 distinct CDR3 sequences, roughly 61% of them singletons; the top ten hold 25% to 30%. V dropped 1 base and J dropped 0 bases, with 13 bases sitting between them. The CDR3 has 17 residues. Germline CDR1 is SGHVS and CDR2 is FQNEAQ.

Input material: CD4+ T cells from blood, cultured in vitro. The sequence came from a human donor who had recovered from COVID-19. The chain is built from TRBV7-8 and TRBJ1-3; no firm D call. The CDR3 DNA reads TGTGCCAGCAGCTTAGTTTTAGGGAGATACTCTGGAAACACCATATATTTT. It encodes CASSLVLGRYSGNTIYF.